One sample yielded the 18 T cell receptor beta chains listed below, sequenced in a study of identical twins. TCRdb passed the 5' RACE reads through MiXCR, listing each CDR3 protein once. The sample carries 600,000 to 700,000 distinct CDR3 sequences, around 20% recorded once. These data also featured in a second study, about T cells expressing NK-cell markers.

Sequencing used PBMCs. These receptors were taken from a woman in her late teens or twenties in good health.

This clonotype was found many times. The chain combines TRBV12-3 or TRBV12-4 with TRBJ2-7; the D gene is possibly TRBD1 (6 bases). The CDR3 runs to 12 residues. Trimming took off 9 bases at V and 7 bases at J, with 16 bases between the two ends. The CDR3, as DNA: TGTGCCAGTAGCGACAGGAGTACAGAGCAGTACTTC. Translating it yields CASSDRSTEQYF.

There are a few counts of this clonotype. The rearrangement uses TRBV29-1 and TRBJ2-3; D is uncertain. The V end was cut by 4 bases, the J end by 0 bases, with 8 bases between. This CDR3 is built from 13 residues. The V gene's germline CDR1 is SQVTM and CDR2 ANQGSEA. CDR3 DNA: TGCAGCGTTGTAGGTGGTAGCACAGATACGCAGTATTTT. It encodes CSVVGGSTDTQYF.

The rearrangement uses TRBV18 and TRBJ1-1; 8 bases line up with TRBD1. Germline V gene lookup returns CDR1 KGHSH and CDR2 LQKENI. This CDR3 contains 17 residues. Unmatched junction bases numbered 9, after V lost 3 bases and J lost 0 bases. CDR3 sequence reads: CASSPRPGQAMNTEAFF. Written as DNA, the CDR3 is TGTGCCAGCTCACCTCGTCCGGGACAGGCGATGAACACTGAAGCTTTCTTT.

V gene TRBV5-6 combines with J gene TRBJ2-2; 9 nucleotides match TRBD1. This CDR3 is built from 16 residues. Looked up from germline, CDR1 is SGHDT and CDR2 is YYEEEE. The V segment lost 0 bases and the J segment 4 bases; nucleotides outside the gene matches: 4. The DNA for the CDR3 is TGTGCCAGCAGCTTGGACGGGACAGGGACCACCGGGGAGCTGTTTTTT. This encodes CASSLDGTGTTGELFF. Drawing the rest from reference TRBV5-6 and TRBJ2-2, the complete variable domain is DAGVTQSPTHLIKTRGQQVTLRCSPKSGHDTVSWYQQALGQGPQFIFQYYEEEERQRGNFPDRFSGHQFPNYSSELNVNALLLGDSALYLCASSLDGTGTTGELFFGEGSRLTVL.

This clonotype has only one observation. The chain joins TRBV9 to TRBJ2-7, with 8 bases aligning to TRBD2. J lost 6 bases, V lost 3 bases, and 8 bases had no gene match. In germline, CDR1 is SGDLS, CDR2 YYNGEE. The CDR3 is 14 residues long. CDR3 sequence reads: CASSGSGGLGEQYF. In DNA form, the CDR3 reads TGTGCCAGCAGCGGGTCGGGAGGGCTAGGCGAGCAGTACTTC.

This clonotype was counted only a few times. The chain couples TRBV7-2 to TRBJ1-3; D not resolved. CDR1 is SGHTA, CDR2 FQGNSA, per germline. Trimming stripped 5 bases from V and 0 bases from J, with 5 bases between. This CDR3 has 13 amino acids. The chain's CDR3 is CASSQDSGNTIYF. For the CDR3, the DNA is TGTGCCAGCAGCCAGGACTCTGGAAACACCATATATTTT.

This clonotype was found many times. V and J are TRBV10-2 and TRBJ2-2; 7 bases line up with TRBD1. Germline V gene data show CDR1 as WSHSY and CDR2 as SAAADI. The CDR3 extends over 12 amino acids. V lost 7 bases and J lost 6; bases outside the gene matches: 2. The CDR3: CASTGQAGELFF. The DNA for the CDR3 is TGCGCCAGCACTGGACAGGCCGGGGAGCTGTTTTTT.

The V call is TRBV7-2, the J call TRBJ2-7; D unresolved. The germline gives CDR1 SGHTA, CDR2 FQGNSA. The CDR3 is 14 amino acids. V shed 4 bases and J shed 3 bases, with 13 bases lying between them. CDR3 in DNA: TGTGCCAGCAGCTACTCAACAGTGGGCTACGAGCAGTACTTC. It codes for CASSYSTVGYEQYF.

There are a few counts of this clonotype. The chain combines TRBV10-3 with TRBJ2-5; D uncertain. The CDR3 has 15 residues. V dropped 3 bases and J dropped 2 bases, with 13 bases sitting between them. Germline CDR1 is ENHRY and CDR2 is SYGVKD. The CDR3: CAISDRGRQQETQYF. CDR3 DNA sequence: TGTGCCATCAGTGACCGCGGACGGCAACAAGAGACCCAGTACTTC.

This clonotype occurred many times. The chain joins TRBV12-3 or TRBV12-4 to TRBJ2-2; D ambiguous. This CDR3 contains 15 residues. V lost 5 bases and J 0 bases, leaving 10 bases between the germline ends. CDR3 sequence: CASSPRNSNTGELFF. The CDR3 bases are TGTGCCAGCAGTCCCCGCAACTCGAACACCGGGGAGCTGTTTTTT.

Of note for this clonotype: The junction differs from germline at one of its ends, possibly a read error. The chain recombines TRBV11-2 with TRBJ2-3; D ambiguous. Germline CDR1 reads SGHAT; CDR2 reads FQNNGV. The CDR3 consists of 13 residues. CDR3 nucleotides: TGTGCCAGCACCTTACAGTTCACAGATACGCAGTATTTT. The encoded protein is CASTLQFTDTQYF. Filled out from reference TRBV11-2 and TRBJ2-3, the complete variable domain reads EAGVAQSPRYKIIEKRQSVAFWCNPISGHATLYWYQQILGQGPKLLIQFQNNGVVDDSQLPKDRFSAERLKGVDSTLKIQPAKLEDSAVYLCASTLQFTDTQYFGPGTRLTVL.

V usage is TRBV12-3 or TRBV12-4 and J usage is TRBJ2-1; no firm D call. This CDR3 contains 12 residues. Trimming took 6 bases from V and 13 from J, leaving 16 bases between them. The CDR3 DNA follows: TGTGCCAGCAGCTCAACCGCAGGCGCTCAGTTCTTC. Residues: CASSSTAGAQFF.

This clonotype came up many times. The V call is TRBV12-3 or TRBV12-4, the J call TRBJ2-7; 8 nucleotides match TRBD2. The CDR3 totals 15 residues. J lost 3 bases, V lost 3 bases, and 7 bases had no gene match. Written as DNA, the CDR3 is TGTGCCAGCAGTTTCGCCGGGAGGGCCCGCTACGAGCAGTACTTC. Its translation is CASSFAGRARYEQYF.

This clonotype was detected ten times or more. The V and J genes are TRBV29-1 and TRBJ2-2; possibly TRBD1 for D (6 bases). The CDR3 is made up of 14 amino acids. CDR1 is SQVTM and CDR2 is ANQGSEA in the germline V gene. Trimming removed 6 bases at V and 1 base at J, with 12 bases between. The CDR3 loop is CSVLRDMNTGELFF. The CDR3 DNA is TGCAGCGTGCTCCGGGACATGAACACCGGGGAGCTGTTTTTT.

In this sample, this clonotype turned up a few times. The V and J genes are TRBV4-1 and TRBJ1-1; 8 nucleotides align to TRBD1. This CDR3 has 15 amino acids. Germline V gene lookup returns CDR1 MGHRA and CDR2 YSYEKL. Trimming at V came to 0 bases and at J to 7 bases, leaving 7 bases not matched to a gene. CDR3 sequence reads: CASSQDSDRGREAFF. CDR3 in DNA: TGCGCCAGCAGCCAAGATTCAGACAGGGGACGTGAAGCTTTCTTT.

The chain employs TRBV30 and TRBJ2-1; 7 positions agree with TRBD2. CDR1 is GTSNPN and CDR2 is SVGIG in the germline V gene (reference sequence). This CDR3 has 14 amino acids. The J segment lost 8 bases and the V segment lost 0 bases, leaving 7 bases of the junction unmatched. The CDR3 sequence: CAWSVSSGIHEQFF. The CDR3 region has the DNA TGTGCCTGGAGTGTATCGAGCGGGATCCATGAGCAGTTCTTC.

The chain recombines TRBV10-3 with TRBJ2-3; D remains unclear. The CDR3 runs 12 residues. V was pared by 3 bases and J by 10 bases, with 11 bases between. Per the germline V gene, CDR1 is ENHRY and CDR2 is SYGVKD. In DNA form, the CDR3 reads TGTGCCATCAGTGAAGCCCACGATCCGCAGTATTTT. Amino acids: CAISEAHDPQYF.

The chain has TRBV29-1 and TRBJ2-2; possible D gene TRBD2, 6 bases. CDR1 and CDR2 from the germline V gene are SQVTM and ANQGSEA. Trimming shortened V by 3 bases and J by 8 bases, and 7 bases separated the two germline ends. The CDR3 consists of 11 residues. CDR3 coding DNA: TGCAGCGTTGACGGGGGAGGGGAGCTGTTTTTT. This translates into CSVDGGGELFF.